The 25 T cell receptor beta chains below come from one sample, sequenced in a study of T cells after yellow fever vaccination. In TCRdb, the 5' RACE reads were re-called with MiXCR into one record per CDR3 protein. The table lists 500,000 to 650,000 distinct CDR3 sequences, about 12% of them singletons. Sample: PBMCs, taken on the day of the yellow fever booster vaccination. The receptors shown here come from a man aged 25-45 years who received the YFV17D yellow fever vaccine.

V gene TRBV7-3 combines with J gene TRBJ1-1, with 7 bases aligning to TRBD1. Germline CDR1 reads SGHTA; CDR2 reads FQGTGA. The CDR3 runs 12 residues. The junction had 9 bases not matched to a gene; V was cut back by 6 bases and J by 11 bases. DNA for the CDR3: TGTGCCAGCAGGACCGGGACAGAGAGGGCTTTCTTT. Protein: CASRTGTERAFF.

In this sample, this clonotype turned up once. This sequence joins TRBV20-1 and TRBJ2-1; 11 bases map to TRBD2. This CDR3 region has 13 residues. After removal of 1 base from V and 12 bases from J, the junction contained 5 bases not matched to a gene. The germline V gene encodes CDR1 DFQATT and CDR2 SNEGSKA (reference sequence). The CDR3, as DNA: TGCAGTGCTAGAGTACTAGCGGGAGTCGTGCAGTTCTTC. This codes for CSARVLAGVVQFF.

In its sample, this clonotype was seen a few times. This sequence joins TRBV7-9 and TRBJ1-4; TRBD1 might be the D (6 bases). This CDR3 is 13 amino acids long. CDR1 and CDR2 from the germline V gene are SEHNR and FQNEAQ (reference sequence). The ends were cut back, 5 bases at V and 5 bases at J, with 9 bases in the middle. CDR3 nucleotide sequence: TGTGCCAGCAGCAGAACAGGGAATGAAAAACTGTTTTTT. Amino acids: CASSRTGNEKLFF.

This clonotype was seen a few times. The chain has TRBV4-1 and TRBJ2-5; D is undetermined. Trimming took off 4 bases at V and 5 bases at J, with 11 bases between the two ends. Germline values: CDR1 MGHRA, CDR2 YSYEKL. CDR3 length: 13 amino acids. The CDR3 sequence: CASSPLGWETQYF. The CDR3 DNA reads as TGCGCCAGCAGCCCCCTAGGGTGGGAGACCCAGTACTTC.

This clonotype appeared many times. The V call is TRBV28, the J call TRBJ2-2, with 12 bases fitting TRBD2. The junction had 9 bases not matched to a gene; V was cut back by 5 bases and J by 5 bases. From germline, CDR1 is MDHEN and CDR2 SYDVKM. The CDR3 consists of 17 residues. CDR3 region: CASSPLYGTSGTGELFF. The CDR3 DNA reads as TGTGCCAGCAGTCCTCTGTATGGGACTAGCGGGACCGGGGAGCTGTTTTTT.

In this sample, this clonotype turned up a few times. The J gene is TRBJ2-2, the V gene TRBV4-3, with 12 bases lining up with TRBD2. With V trimmed by 4 bases and J by 3 bases, 6 bases remained unmatched. This CDR3 comprises 17 residues. The germline V gene encodes CDR1 LGHNA and CDR2 YSLEER. CDR3 DNA sequence: TGCGCCAGCAGCCCCCGGACTAGCGGGACGTACACCGGGGAGCTGTTTTTT. Its protein product is CASSPRTSGTYTGELFF.

This clonotype has only a few counts. V and J are TRBV7-2 and TRBJ1-5; no firm D call. V was trimmed by 2 bases and J by 0 bases, leaving 8 bases between them. CDR1 is SGHTA and CDR2 is FQGNSA in the germline V gene. CDR3 size: 15 residues. The CDR3 DNA follows: TGTGCCAGCAGCTTATCGGAATATAGCAATCAGCCCCAGCATTTT. Amino acids: CASSLSEYSNQPQHF. The full variable domain, rest sourced from reference TRBV7-2 and TRBJ1-5, is GAGVSQSPSNKVTEKGKDVELRCDPISGHTALYWYRQSLGQGLEFLIYFQGNSAPDKSGLPSDRFSAERTGGSVSTLTIQRTQQEDSAVYLCASSLSEYSNQPQHFGDGTRLSIL.

The V and J genes are TRBV20-1 and TRBJ2-1; D not resolved. With 1 base removed from V and 7 bases from J, the gap between germline ends came to 14 bases. In germline, CDR1 is DFQATT, CDR2 SNEGSKA (reference sequence). CDR3 length: 14 amino acids. The CDR3 nucleotides read TGCAGTGCTAGAGGGAGATACTCCCGGAATGAGCAGTTCTTC. Translation: CSARGRYSRNEQFF.

The CDR3 coding sequence is TGCAGCGTCAAAGGACTAGCGGGGGGTCCCGGGGAGCTGTTTTTT. Encoded protein: CSVKGLAGGPGELFF. The V and J genes are TRBV29-1 and TRBJ2-2; 14 positions match TRBD2. The CDR3 contains 15 residues. Germline loops: CDR1 SQVTM, CDR2 ANQGSEA. V shed 6 bases, J shed 6 bases, and the junction held 6 bases outside the gene matches.

A word on this clonotype: This may arise from a read error, as a much more abundant clone is one base away. This likely comes from a read error, as the CDR3 has no conserved phenylalanine or tryptophan at its end. The rearrangement joins TRBV12-3 or TRBV12-4 to TRBJ2-2; 14 positions match TRBD2. CDR3 length: 16 amino acids. V was pared by 5 bases and J by 5 bases, with 4 bases of the junction left unmatched. The CDR3 DNA follows: TGTGCCAGCAGTCCCGGGACTAGCGGGGGAACCGGGGAGCTGTTTTCT. This sequence encodes CASSPGTSGGTGELFS.

The CDR3 region is CASSPTGVTGELFF. Here the CDR3 DNA reads TGTGCCAGCAGCCCCACAGGGGTTACCGGGGAGCTGTTTTTT. The V and J genes are TRBV7-2 and TRBJ2-2; 7 positions agree with TRBD1. J gave up 5 bases and V 5 bases, and 5 bases lay outside the gene matches. The CDR3 consists of 14 residues. Per the germline V gene, CDR1 is SGHTA and CDR2 is FQGNSA.

This clonotype was recorded at least ten times. The CDR3 nucleotides read TGTGCCAGTAGCGGGAGGGCCACAGATACGCAGTATTTT. Residues: CASSGRATDTQYF. The chain uses TRBV7-9 and TRBJ2-3; the match to TRBD2 covers 11 bases. Germline V gene data show CDR1 as SEHNR and CDR2 as FQNEAQ (reference sequence). After removal of 9 bases from V and 2 bases from J, the junction contained 1 base not matched to a gene. The CDR3 covers 13 residues.

This clonotype was counted between two and nine times. The chain employs TRBV19 and TRBJ1-2; 8 bases align to TRBD1. The CDR3 is made up of 19 amino acids. Germline CDR1 LNHDA, CDR2 SQIVND (reference sequence). The junction had 23 bases not matched to a gene; V was cut back by 4 bases and J by 7 bases. In nucleotides, the CDR3 is TGTGCCAGTAGTAGCCAGACAGGGGCCTACTCTGAACGGACAGGTGGCTACACCTTC. Amino acid sequence: CASSSQTGAYSERTGGYTF.

This clonotype was observed a handful of times. The gene calls are TRBV20-1 and TRBJ1-2; 8 nucleotides match TRBD1. Germline CDR1 reads DFQATT; CDR2 reads SNEGSKA (reference sequence). The CDR3 is made up of 13 amino acids. The V and J ends lost 7 bases and 8 bases, in that order; junction bases with no gene match: 12. Here the CDR3 DNA reads TGCAGTGTCTGGACAGGGACGTCGAAAGGCTACACCTTC. Its translation: CSVWTGTSKGYTF.

The V call is TRBV20-1, the J call TRBJ1-1, with D tentatively TRBD1 (5 bases). Germline CDR1 reads DFQATT; CDR2 reads SNEGSKA (reference sequence). V lost 4 bases, J lost 7 bases, and 16 bases lay in between. This CDR3 region has 13 residues. The CDR3 region has the DNA TGCAGTGCTAAGAACCAGGGTTTTGGTGAAGCTTTCTTT. Its protein product is CSAKNQGFGEAFF.

V gene TRBV12-3 or TRBV12-4 combines with J gene TRBJ2-5; 9 bases agree with TRBD1. This CDR3 comprises 15 residues. V was clipped by 4 bases and J by 5 bases; unmatched bases: 8. Here the CDR3 DNA reads TGTGCCAGCAGTTCTTCCGGGACAGGGAGCGAGACCCAGTACTTC. Encoded protein: CASSSSGTGSETQYF.

The sample holds a few counts of this clonotype. The chain joins TRBV6-1 to TRBJ1-3, with D perhaps TRBD1 (6 bases). The germline V gene has CDR1 MNHNS and CDR2 SASEGT. Between the trimmed V and J ends, which lost 6 bases and 4 bases, there was a span of 16 bases. The CDR3 is made up of 15 amino acids. This chain's CDR3 is CASRGQSLFGNTIYF. In DNA, the CDR3 is TGTGCCAGCAGGGGACAATCTCTTTTCGGAAACACCATATATTTT.

This clonotype was counted between two and nine times. The chain uses TRBV20-1 and TRBJ1-2; 7 bases map to TRBD1. Germline V gene data show CDR1 as DFQATT and CDR2 as SNEGSKA (reference sequence). V shed 6 bases and J 8 bases; nucleotides not matched to a gene: 9. The CDR3 loop spans 12 amino acids. The CDR3 sequence: CSAKLTGLGYTF. CDR3 DNA: TGCAGTGCGAAATTGACAGGGCTCGGCTACACCTTC.

This chain joins TRBV7-2 and TRBJ2-7, with D possibly being TRBD2 (6 bases). The CDR3 has 14 amino acids. V lost 8 bases to trimming and J lost 0 bases, with 14 bases between them. CDR1 and CDR2 (germline): SGHTA, FQGNSA. The CDR3 bases are TGTGCCAGCCGTTACGGGGGAAACTCCTACGAGCAGTACTTC. It translates to CASRYGGNSYEQYF.

The chain couples TRBV10-1 to TRBJ1-3; D may be TRBD1 (6 bases). This CDR3 spans 15 amino acids. Germline V gene data show CDR1 as WNHNN and CDR2 as SYGVQD (reference sequence). The V gene lost 4 bases and the J gene lost 0 bases, with 10 bases spanning the gap. The DNA of the CDR3 is TGCGCCAGCAGTGCCGGCAGGGGCTCTGGAAACACCATATATTTT. Protein: CASSAGRGSGNTIYF.

The DNA of the CDR3 is TGTGCCACCAGTGCGAAGGCGCGGGGGGAGCAGTTCTTC. This sequence encodes CATSAKARGEQFF. The chain couples TRBV24-1 to TRBJ2-1, with 7 bases fitting TRBD2. V lost 5 bases to trimming and J lost 10 bases; unmatched junction nucleotides: 7. The CDR3 is 13 residues long. CDR1 is KGHDR and CDR2 is SFDVKD in the germline V gene.

In this sample, this clonotype turned up a few times. V and J are TRBV10-3 and TRBJ1-2, with a tentative D call TRBD1 (6 bases). Germline V CDR1 and CDR2: ENHRY, SYGVKD. Trimming pared 7 bases from V and 3 bases from J, leaving 12 bases between. CDR3 length: 13 amino acids. CDR3: CAITGQRDYGYTF. The DNA for the CDR3 is TGTGCCATCACCGGACAGAGGGACTATGGCTACACCTTC.

This clonotype was counted between two and nine times. The chain recombines TRBV7-9 with TRBJ2-1; TRBD2 is a possible D gene (6 bases). Per the germline V gene, CDR1 is SEHNR and CDR2 is FQNEAQ (reference sequence). V was pared by 8 bases and J by 6 bases, with 20 bases between. The CDR3 is 15 amino acids. CDR3 sequence: CASARRLSGLNEQFF. The CDR3 coding sequence is TGTGCCAGCGCTAGGAGGCTTAGCGGTCTCAATGAGCAGTTCTTC.

The genes are TRBV7-2 and TRBJ2-5; D is possibly TRBD2 (6 bases). The V end lost 8 bases, the J end lost 7 bases, and 23 bases lay between the germline ends. CDR3 size: 15 residues. The germline V gene encodes CDR1 SGHTA and CDR2 FQGNSA. The DNA for the CDR3 is TGTGCCAGCGGTAGGGGAGGCACGTTGGCCCTGACCCAGTACTTC. This codes for CASGRGGTLALTQYF.

The chain combines TRBV3-1 with TRBJ2-3, with 10 bases lining up with TRBD2. V was pared by 10 bases and J by 2 bases, with 24 bases of the junction left unmatched. The CDR3 is made up of 20 amino acids. From germline, CDR1 is LGHDT and CDR2 YNNKEL (reference sequence). CDR3 residues: CATCQPPGGTSAMYTDTQYF. CDR3 in DNA: TGTGCCACCTGCCAACCCCCCGGAGGGACTAGCGCTATGTACACAGATACGCAGTATTTT.